This record covers a single T cell receptor (beta chain). The sample is drawn from a study of blood T cell repertoires in COVID-19. Sequenced by immunoSEQ multiplex PCR; TCRdb stores in-frame clones only, minus some. The table lists over 200,000 clones, about 93% of them singletons, with 0.82% in the top ten. This CDR3 comprises 14 residues. Germline V lookup: CDR1 MDHEN, CDR2 SYDVKM. V lost 6 bases, J lost 2 bases, and 14 bases lay in between. The clonotype originates from a man in his sixties with COVID-19, enrolled during active disease. Sequencing used peripheral blood. The chain carries TRBV28 and TRBJ2-7; no definite D call. The CDR3 bases are TGTGCCAGCAGCAGACCCCAGGCACCCTACGAGCAGTACTTC. It translates to CASSRPQAPYEQYF. The full variable domain, completed using reference TRBV28 and TRBJ2-7, is DVKVTQSSRYLVKRTGEKVFLECVQDMDHENMFWYRQDPGLGLRLIYFSYDVKMKEKGDIPEGYSVSREKKERFSLILESASTNQTSMYLCASSRPQAPYEQYFGPGTRLTVT.